Listed here are 31 T cell receptor beta chains from one sample, sequenced in a study of a mutant IDH1 vaccine in newly diagnosed glioma. Assay: immunoSEQ multiplex PCR; the TCRdb copy retains only in-frame clones and omits some. The sample lists about 25,000 clones; roughly 77% were seen once. These receptors' antigens are unknown. Time point noted: week 5, during vaccination. Doses consisted of 300 ug of mutant IDH1 20-mer peptide each, paired with topical imiquimod. The sequencing used PBMCs, collected from a glioma patient whose treatment included an IDH1 peptide vaccine. The receptors were sampled from a man aged 35 to 55 with glioma.

This clone was observed a few times. The CDR3 protein is CASSLASGTSVREQFF. The CDR3 DNA reads TGTGCCAGCAGCTTAGCGAGTGGGACTAGTGTGCGCGAGCAGTTCTTC. V usage is TRBV7-2 and J usage is TRBJ2-1, with 8 bases that match TRBD2. Trimming took 0 bases from V and 10 from J; bases not matched to a gene: 11. CDR3 length equals 16 residues. Germline V lookup: CDR1 SGHTA, CDR2 FQGNSA. The full variable domain, rest sourced from reference TRBV7-2 and TRBJ2-1, is GAGVSQSPSNKVTEKGKDVELRCDPISGHTALYWYRQSLGQGLEFLIYFQGNSAPDKSGLPSDRFSAERTGGSVSTLTIQRTQQEDSAVYLCASSLASGTSVREQFFGPGTRLTVL.

This chain connects TRBV10-2 to TRBJ1-1, with D perhaps matching TRBD1 (6 bases). The germline CDR1 and CDR2 sequences are WSHSY and SAAADI. Trimming cost V 6 bases and J 1 base, with 9 bases left between them. CDR3 length: 13 residues. CDR3: CASRVQGNTEAFF. CDR3 coding DNA: TGCGCCAGCAGAGTACAGGGGAACACTGAAGCTTTCTTT.

This clone came up once. The chain has TRBV29-1 and TRBJ2-1; 9 nucleotides agree with TRBD1. The CDR3 loop spans 13 amino acids. V was pared by 6 bases and J by 5 bases, with 5 bases of the junction left unmatched. The germline CDR1 and CDR2 sequences are SQVTM and ANQGSEA. CDR3: CSVPGQGHNEQFF. DNA for the CDR3: TGCAGCGTCCCGGGACAGGGCCACAATGAGCAGTTCTTC.

The chain employs TRBV19 and TRBJ2-4; 8 nucleotides line up with TRBD2. From germline, CDR1 is LNHDA and CDR2 SQIVND (reference sequence). With 4 bases clipped from V and 3 bases from J, the junction kept 11 bases outside the gene matches. The CDR3 covers 17 residues. CDR3 in amino acids: CASSTYGTRFGKNIQYF. The CDR3 DNA follows: TGTGCCAGTAGTACTTATGGGACTAGGTTCGGCAAAAACATTCAGTACTTC.

The rearrangement uses TRBV19 and TRBJ2-1, with a weak D call TRBD1 (8 bases). Trimming cost V 1 base and J 7 bases, with 17 bases left between them. This CDR3 spans 16 amino acids. Germline CDR1 reads LNHDA; CDR2 reads SQIVND (reference sequence). CDR3: CASSIAHRGGGNEQFF. CDR3 DNA: TGTGCCAGTAGTATAGCTCACAGGGGGGGTGGGAATGAGCAGTTCTTC.

The rearrangement links TRBV7-2 to TRBJ1-5; a possible D gene is TRBD1 (5 bases). Looked up from germline, CDR1 is SGHTA and CDR2 is FQGNSA. V gave up 2 bases and J gave up 7 bases, with 15 bases separating them. The CDR3 loop spans 15 amino acids. The CDR3 spells CASSLSVGTGQPQHF. For the CDR3, the DNA is TGTGCCAGCAGCTTAAGTGTAGGGACGGGACAGCCCCAGCATTTT.

The DNA of the CDR3 is TGCGCCAGCAGCCAGGGACTGCTAGCGGGGCGAGCCAAAAACATTCAGTACTTC. Its protein product is CASSQGLLAGRAKNIQYF. The chain has TRBV4-1 and TRBJ2-4; 9 nucleotides align to TRBD2. The V and J ends lost 3 bases and 0 bases, in that order; junction bases with no gene match: 9. This CDR3 is built from 18 residues. CDR1 and CDR2 (germline): MGHRA, YSYEKL.

The chain couples TRBV11-2 to TRBJ2-1, with a tentative D call TRBD2 (6 bases). CDR1 and CDR2 from the germline V gene are SGHAT and FQNNGV. The CDR3 contains 17 residues. With 1 base removed from V and 1 base from J, the gap between germline ends came to 14 bases. CDR3 in amino acids: CASSLVEGLTSYNEQFF. DNA for the CDR3: TGTGCCAGCAGCTTAGTTGAGGGACTTACTTCCTACAATGAGCAGTTCTTC.

In its sample, this clone was seen a few times. This sequence joins TRBV5-4 and TRBJ2-7; a possible D gene is TRBD1 (7 bases). V shed 4 bases and J shed 1 base, with 15 bases lying between them. Germline V gives CDR1 SGHNT, CDR2 YYREEE (reference sequence). The CDR3 has 15 residues. Here the CDR3 reads CASSGGTVSSYEQYF. CDR3 in DNA: TGTGCCAGCAGCGGAGGGACAGTCTCATCCTACGAGCAGTACTTC.

This rearrangement joins TRBV6-1 to TRBJ2-5; D may be TRBD2 (6 bases). Germline CDR1 MNHNS, CDR2 SASEGT. Trimming took 6 bases from V and 5 from J, leaving 16 bases between them. CDR3 length: 14 amino acids. CDR3 bases: TGTGCCAGCAGGGAGGGAGACAGACGGGAGACCCAGTACTTC. Translated: CASREGDRRETQYF.

The J gene is TRBJ2-1, the V gene TRBV7-9; TRBD2 aligns across 8 bases. The CDR3 is made up of 17 amino acids. V was clipped by 3 bases and J by 3 bases; unmatched bases: 10. The V gene's germline CDR1 is SEHNR and CDR2 FQNEAQ (reference sequence). The CDR3 coding sequence is TGTGCCAGCAGCTTGAAAGCGGGAGAGTGGAGCTACAATGAGCAGTTCTTC. Translating it yields CASSLKAGEWSYNEQFF.

This clone was observed once. The rearrangement uses TRBV5-1 and TRBJ2-7; TRBD1 aligns across 10 bases. Germline V gene data show CDR1 as SGHRS and CDR2 as YFSETQ. The CDR3 runs 15 residues. The junction had 7 bases not matched to a gene; V was cut back by 3 bases and J by 4 bases. DNA for the CDR3: TGCGCCAGCAGCTCCGGGGACAGGGGAAGGTACGAGCAGTACTTC. This gives the protein CASSSGDRGRYEQYF.

The chain joins TRBV11-3 to TRBJ2-1; 9 nucleotides align to TRBD1. Losses at the gene ends were 4 bases for V and 4 bases for J; bases not matched to a gene: 5. Germline V gives CDR1 SGHNT, CDR2 YENEEA. The CDR3 runs to 15 residues. The CDR3: CASSSYRGQYNEQFF. Here the CDR3 DNA reads TGTGCCAGCAGCTCCTACAGGGGGCAATACAATGAGCAGTTCTTC.

The CDR3 region is CAGTTGRRAPYGYTF. The DNA of the CDR3 is TGTGCCGGAACCACCGGACGCCGGGCCCCCTATGGCTACACCTTC. The gene calls are TRBV6-1 and TRBJ1-2; D uncertain. Germline CDR1 reads MNHNS; CDR2 reads SASEGT. The CDR3 is 15 amino acids. V was pared by 11 bases and J by 4 bases, with 23 bases between.

The chain carries TRBV9 and TRBJ2-3, with TRBD2 matching over 9 bases. CDR3 size: 15 residues. Germline trimming cut 6 bases from V and 3 bases from J; bases unmatched to any gene: 8. Germline assignment: CDR1 SGDLS and CDR2 YYNGEE. DNA of the CDR3: TGTGCCAGCACTCGTGGCGGGAGGGGTACAGATACGCAGTATTTT. This gives the protein CASTRGGRGTDTQYF.

The chain uses TRBV7-2 and TRBJ2-2, with 7 nucleotides matching TRBD1. Germline CDR1 reads SGHTA; CDR2 reads FQGNSA. The length of the CDR3 is 15 residues. V lost 5 bases to trimming and J lost 5 bases; unmatched junction nucleotides: 8. The CDR3 nucleotides read TGTGCCAGCAGCCCCCAGGGGGTTGTAACCGGGGAGCTGTTTTTT. This sequence encodes CASSPQGVVTGELFF. Complete variable domain (other parts from reference TRBV7-2 and TRBJ2-2): GAGVSQSPSNKVTEKGKDVELRCDPISGHTALYWYRQSLGQGLEFLIYFQGNSAPDKSGLPSDRFSAERTGGSVSTLTIQRTQQEDSAVYLCASSPQGVVTGELFFGEGSRLTVL.

The chain couples TRBV7-6 to TRBJ2-7; 7 positions match TRBD1. The CDR3 spans 13 residues. CDR1 and CDR2 from the germline V gene are SGHVS and FNYEAQ. V gave up 1 base and J gave up 9 bases; unmatched junction bases: 6. The CDR3 reads CASSLELTGRQYF. The CDR3 DNA sequence: TGTGCCAGCAGCTTAGAATTGACAGGGAGGCAGTACTTC.

This rearrangement joins TRBV28 to TRBJ1-3; D not resolved. This CDR3 spans 16 amino acids. CDR1 and CDR2 from the germline V gene are MDHEN and SYDVKM. V lost 5 bases and J 0 bases, leaving 14 bases between the germline ends. CDR3 nucleotide sequence: TGTGCCAGCAGTCCCCTAGACGGCAGCTCTGGAAACACCATATATTTT. This gives the protein CASSPLDGSSGNTIYF.

V is TRBV2 and J is TRBJ2-7; 13 nucleotides align to TRBD2. The length of the CDR3 is 16 residues. CDR1 and CDR2 (germline): SNHLY, FYNNEI. The junction had 13 bases not matched to a gene; V was cut back by 8 bases and J by 6 bases. The CDR3 spells CASSRGALAGGREQYF. The DNA of the CDR3 is TGTGCCAGCTCACGAGGGGCACTAGCGGGAGGGCGCGAGCAGTACTTC.

This clone was found a few times. The rearrangement joins TRBV19 to TRBJ1-5, with no clear D. The CDR3 is made up of 16 amino acids. The germline V and J ends were trimmed by 1 base and 4 bases, with 14 bases remaining between them. Germline V gene data show CDR1 as LNHDA and CDR2 as SQIVND (reference sequence). CDR3 amino acids: CASSIVLPDGNQPQHF. DNA of the CDR3: TGTGCCAGTAGTATAGTATTGCCAGACGGGAATCAGCCCCAGCATTTT.

This clone is medium-sized. The chain couples TRBV4-1 to TRBJ1-1, with 7 bases fitting TRBD1. The V gene end was trimmed by 1 base and the J gene end by 5 bases; junction bases not matched to a gene: 7. CDR3 length: 15 amino acids. Germline lookup yields CDR1 MGHRA and CDR2 YSYEKL. This chain's CDR3 is CASSQGYRGRTEAFF. For the CDR3, the DNA is TGCGCCAGCAGCCAAGGCTACAGGGGTAGAACTGAAGCTTTCTTT.

The CDR3 loop is CASSPGTTGYTF. In nucleotides, the CDR3 is TGTGCCAGTAGTCCGGGCACGACGGGCTACACCTTC. The gene calls are TRBV19 and TRBJ1-2; no firm D call. Trimming shortened V by 5 bases and J by 8 bases, and 12 bases separated the two germline ends. Germline-derived CDR1 and CDR2 are LNHDA and SQIVND (reference sequence). This CDR3 spans 12 amino acids. Full variable domain (rest looked up from reference TRBV19 and TRBJ1-2): DGGITQSPKYLFRKEGQNVTLSCEQNLNHDAMYWYRQDPGQGLRLIYYSQIVNDFQKGDIAEGYSVSREKKESFPLTVTSAQKNPTAFYLCASSPGTTGYTFGSGTRLTVV.

This clone was found a few times. This sequence joins TRBV6-5 and TRBJ2-6; a possible D gene is TRBD2 (5 bases). Trimming took off 8 bases at V and 0 bases at J, with 11 bases between the two ends. The CDR3 has 15 residues. Germline V gives CDR1 MNHEY, CDR2 SVGAGI. The CDR3 nucleotides are TGTGCCAGCGGACTGACTTCCTCTGGGGCCAACGTCCTGACTTTC. Its protein is CASGLTSSGANVLTF.

The rearrangement uses TRBV19 and TRBJ2-5; no clear D. Trimming stripped 2 bases from V and 5 bases from J, with 12 bases between. The CDR3 sequence is 14 residues long. The germline V gene has CDR1 LNHDA and CDR2 SQIVND (reference sequence). The CDR3 nucleotides are TGTGCCAGTAGTATAATTGGGCGTTGGGAGACCCAGTACTTC. This sequence encodes CASSIIGRWETQYF.

CDR3 loop: CASSLWVGEKLFF. CDR3 nucleotides: TGCGCCAGCAGCTTGTGGGTTGGTGAAAAACTGTTTTTT. The V gene is TRBV5-1, the J gene TRBJ1-4, with no clear D. V was pared by 1 base and J by 7 bases, with 8 bases between. Germline CDR1 reads SGHRS; CDR2 reads YFSETQ. The CDR3 totals 13 residues.

The rearrangement links TRBV7-2 to TRBJ2-1, with TRBD1 identical over 9 bases. Germline CDR1 is SGHTA and CDR2 is FQGNSA. This CDR3 is built from 14 residues. The ends lost 5 bases at V and 7 bases at J; junction bases unmatched: 6. DNA of the CDR3: TGTGCCAGCAGCGATGGGACAGGGAGGAATGAGCAGTTCTTC. Protein sequence: CASSDGTGRNEQFF.

The V gene is TRBV6-1, the J gene TRBJ2-4; D not certain. The CDR3 length is 14 residues. V lost 6 bases to trimming and J lost 3 bases, with 12 bases between them. Germline assignment: CDR1 MNHNS and CDR2 SASEGT. The CDR3 DNA sequence: TGTGCCAGCAGATTGGACCTGGGCAAAAACATTCAGTACTTC. This translates into CASRLDLGKNIQYF.

The chain links TRBV18 to TRBJ2-1; 9 positions agree with TRBD1. The V gene's germline CDR1 is KGHSH and CDR2 LQKENI. After removal of 3 bases from V and 7 bases from J, the junction contained 13 bases not matched to a gene. The CDR3 is 17 amino acids. The CDR3: CASSPRRTGGIGNEQFF. The CDR3 nucleotides are TGTGCCAGCTCACCGCGCCGAACAGGGGGCATAGGAAATGAGCAGTTCTTC.

The chain couples TRBV11-3 to TRBJ1-3, with D perhaps matching TRBD1 (5 bases). V lost 5 bases and J lost 4, with 18 bases in between. The CDR3 sequence is 16 residues long. In germline, CDR1 is SGHNT, CDR2 YENEEA. CDR3 in amino acids: CASSTSPGLAGNTIYF. CDR3 bases: TGTGCCAGCAGCACCTCTCCAGGGCTGGCCGGAAACACCATATATTTT.

This clone was seen a handful of times. V is TRBV10-3 and J is TRBJ1-1, with D possibly TRBD1 on 5 matching bases. The V end lost 5 bases, the J end lost 5 bases, and 15 bases lay between the germline ends. CDR1 and CDR2 from the germline V gene are ENHRY and SYGVKD. The CDR3 loop spans 14 amino acids. The CDR3 sequence is CAISWDGAETEAFF. In DNA form, the CDR3 reads TGTGCCATCAGTTGGGACGGGGCGGAAACTGAAGCTTTCTTT.

In regard to this clone: The junction departs from the called germline gene at one end, perhaps through a read error. This rearrangement joins TRBV14 to TRBJ2-1; a weak D match, TRBD1 (6 bases). The CDR3 runs 13 residues. Germline V CDR1 and CDR2: SGHDN, FVKESK. In DNA form, the CDR3 reads TGTGCCAGCAGCCAAGGTCGGACTGGACAGTGGCTCTTC. It translates to CASSQGRTGQWLF.